This TCR beta chain was identified in a study of shared clonotypes between healthy human individuals. This clone was counted between two and nine times. V lost 4 bases to trimming and J lost 4 bases, with 18 bases between them. This CDR3 comprises 15 residues. Germline CDR1 is SGHRS and CDR2 is YFSETQ. Profiling relied on immunoSEQ multiplex PCR, and the TCRdb table lists in-frame clones only, not all of them. The table includes under 120,000 clones, less than 80% detected once. The receptor was derived from a woman in her twenties or thirties in good health. The V gene is TRBV5-1, the J gene TRBJ2-7, with D perhaps TRBD1 or TRBD2 (5 bases each). Sequences were obtained from memory CD8+ T cells sorted from blood. Subset of the sample: CD45RO+ cells pooled with CCR7-negative TemRA cells. DNA for the CDR3: TGCGCCAGCAGCCCGTCTGCCGGGGCGCCGTACGAGCAGTACTTC. Amino acids: CASSPSAGAPYEQYF.